This T cell receptor beta chain was sequenced for a study of cytomegalovirus exposure and HLA in healthy donors. V shed 0 bases and J shed 7 bases, with 9 bases lying between them. Germline V gene sequence: CDR1 MGHRA, CDR2 YSYEKL. CDR3 size: 13 residues. Findings and caveats of the study: Accurate prediction of HLA-A and HLA-B alleles (for most subjects) was reportedly achieved from TCR beta sequences. CMV serostatus was the only immune exposure information that was available.

Primers included in the PCR were 60 Vbeta and 13 Jbeta primers. TCRdb keeps only in-frame clones here, not all; method: immunoSEQ multiplex PCR. The sample records 90,000 to 100,000 clones, 65% to 80% being singletons. Of note for this clone: Its antigen is unknown.

This chain uses TRBV4-1 with TRBJ2-5; TRBD1 is a possible D gene (7 bases). Sequencing input: PBMCs. This sequence was found in a man aged 60 to 69 in good health and CMV-seropositive. CDR3 region: CASSQDQGGTQYF. In DNA form, the CDR3 reads TGCGCCAGCAGCCAAGATCAGGGGGGGACCCAGTACTTC.